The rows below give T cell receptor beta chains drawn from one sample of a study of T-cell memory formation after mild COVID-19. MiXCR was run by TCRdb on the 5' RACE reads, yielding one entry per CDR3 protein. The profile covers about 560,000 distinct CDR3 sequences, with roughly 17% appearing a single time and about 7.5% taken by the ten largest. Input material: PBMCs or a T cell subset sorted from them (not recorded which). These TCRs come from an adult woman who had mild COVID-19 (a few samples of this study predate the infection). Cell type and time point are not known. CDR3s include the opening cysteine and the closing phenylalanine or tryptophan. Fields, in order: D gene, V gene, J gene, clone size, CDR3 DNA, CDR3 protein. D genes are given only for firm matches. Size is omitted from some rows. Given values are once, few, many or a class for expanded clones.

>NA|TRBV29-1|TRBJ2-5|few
TGCAGCGTTGAAGATCGGGAGACCCACAACGAGGGGATCCGGCCTCAAGAGACCCAGTACTTC
CSVEDRETHNEGIRPQETQYF
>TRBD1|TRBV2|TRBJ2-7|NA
TGTGCCAGCAGCTTCGGACAGGGGAGAAACTACGAGCAGTACTTC
CASSFGQGRNYEQYF
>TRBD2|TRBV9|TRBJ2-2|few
TGTGCCAGCAGCGTAGGCGGGAGGGCAACCGGGGAGCTGTTTTTT
CASSVGGRATGELFF
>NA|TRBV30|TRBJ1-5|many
TGTGCCTGGAGTGGATATCGGGGGGCAGGCAATCAGCCCCAGCATTTT
CAWSGYRGAGNQPQHF
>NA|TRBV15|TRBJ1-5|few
TGTGCCACCAGCGGTTACAATCAGCCCCAGCATTTT
CATSGYNQPQHF
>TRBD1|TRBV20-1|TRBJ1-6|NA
TGCAGTGCTGGAAATCCATCAGGGGGTTTAAATTCACCCCTCCACTTT
CSAGNPSGGLNSPLHF
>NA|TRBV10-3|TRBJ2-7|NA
TGTGCCATCAGTGACCCCCCCTTGGAGCAGTACTTC
CAISDPPLEQYF
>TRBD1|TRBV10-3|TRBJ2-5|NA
TGTGCCATCAGCCAGGGGGCTGGAGAGACCCAGTACTTC
CAISQGAGETQYF
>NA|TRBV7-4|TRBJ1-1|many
TGTGCCAGCAGCTTAGTGAGGTGGGAGGAAGGGCAGGTGAACACTGAAGCTTTCTTT
CASSLVRWEEGQVNTEAFF
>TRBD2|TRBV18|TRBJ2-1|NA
TGTGCCAGCTCACTCCTCACTAGCGGCTACAATGAGCAGTTCTTC
CASSLLTSGYNEQFF
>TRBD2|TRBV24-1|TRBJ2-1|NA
TGTGCCACCAGTGCCGGGACTAGCGGGAGAAATGAGCAGTTCTTC
CATSAGTSGRNEQFF
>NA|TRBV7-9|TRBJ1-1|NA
TGTGCCAGCAGCCTATACACCAGGTTGCCTTCTGAAGCTTTCTTT
CASSLYTRLPSEAFF
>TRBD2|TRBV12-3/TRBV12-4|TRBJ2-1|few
TGTGCCAGCAGTCCTGGAGGACTAGGCTACAATGAGCAGTTCTTC
CASSPGGLGYNEQFF